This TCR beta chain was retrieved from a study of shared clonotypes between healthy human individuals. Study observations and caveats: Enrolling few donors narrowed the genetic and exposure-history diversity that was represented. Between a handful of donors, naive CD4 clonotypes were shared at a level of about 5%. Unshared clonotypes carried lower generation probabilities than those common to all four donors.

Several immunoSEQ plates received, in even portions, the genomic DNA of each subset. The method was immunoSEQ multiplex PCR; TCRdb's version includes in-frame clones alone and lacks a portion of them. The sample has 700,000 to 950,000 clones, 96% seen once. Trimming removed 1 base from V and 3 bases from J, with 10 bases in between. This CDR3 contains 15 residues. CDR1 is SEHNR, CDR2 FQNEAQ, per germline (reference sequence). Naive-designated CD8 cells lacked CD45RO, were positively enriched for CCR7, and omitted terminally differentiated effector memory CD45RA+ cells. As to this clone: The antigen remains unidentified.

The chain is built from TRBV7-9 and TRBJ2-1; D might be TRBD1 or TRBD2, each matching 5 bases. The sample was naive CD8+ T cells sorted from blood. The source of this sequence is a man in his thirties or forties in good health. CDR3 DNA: TGTGCCAGCAGCTTAGTGGGGGACGGCTACAATGAGCAGTTCTTC. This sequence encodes CASSLVGDGYNEQFF.